This T cell receptor (beta chain) was sequenced for a study of shared clonotypes between healthy human individuals. Profiled with immunoSEQ multiplex PCR; TCRdb holds only in-frame clones, not every one. The sample carries some 2,000,000 clones, roughly 95% recorded once. Remarks on this clone: Its antigen is still unknown. Other DNA sequences within the sample encode an identical CDR3.

Terminally differentiated effector memory CD45RA+ cells were left out of the naive CD8 fraction, which was CD45RO-negative and positively selected for CCR7. Regarding the study as a whole: Among several donors, approximately 5% of naive CD4 clonotypes were found in common.

The CDR3 totals 15 residues. V dropped 0 bases and J dropped 0 bases, with 6 bases sitting between them. CDR1 SGDLS and CDR2 YYNGEE come from the germline V gene. The sequence came from a man between 18 and 29 years old in good health. Sequenced: naive CD8+ T cells sorted from blood. This rearrangement joins TRBV9 to TRBJ1-4; D not certain. The CDR3: CASSVGGATNEKLFF. Written as DNA, the CDR3 is TGTGCCAGCAGCGTAGGTGGCGCAACTAATGAAAAACTGTTTTTT. The whole variable domain, filled in from reference TRBV9 and TRBJ1-4, reads DSGVTQTPKHLITATGQRVTLRCSPRSGDLSVYWYQQSLDQGLQFLIQYYNGEERAKGNILERFSAQQFPDLHSELNLSSLELGDSALYFCASSVGGATNEKLFFGSGTQLSVL.